This entry lists 22 T cell receptor beta chains sequenced from one sample in a study of technical replicates of blood from a handful of donors. TCRdb's copy holds only in-frame clones and misses some; the assay was immunoSEQ multiplex PCR. The table lists roughly 60,000 clones, approximately 90% of them singletons, with more than 4% in the top ten. The specimen sequenced was PBMCs. The receptor set was obtained from a human donor in good health. Some clones in this sample may be carry-over from other donors' samples.

The chain recombines TRBV4-2 with TRBJ1-1; 12 bases fit TRBD1. CDR1 and CDR2 (germline): LGHNA, YNFKEQ. The ends lost 10 bases at V and 5 bases at J; junction bases unmatched: 20. This CDR3 has 18 amino acids. CDR3 loop: CATRAGGGDRGLGTEAFF. The CDR3 coding sequence is TGTGCCACCCGAGCAGGGGGCGGGGACAGGGGGCTCGGGACTGAAGCTTTCTTT.

The CDR3: CASSPEGPETSSGNTIYF. CDR3 bases: TGTGCCAGCAGCCCGGAGGGTCCGGAGACCTCCTCTGGAAACACCATATATTTT. J is TRBJ1-3 and V is TRBV21-1. TRBV21-1 corresponds to a pseudogene. This CDR3 comprises 18 residues.

This chain links TRBV7-2 with TRBJ2-3; a weak D match, TRBD2 (5 bases). The CDR3 runs 15 residues. The V and J ends lost 5 bases and 4 bases respectively, with 16 bases between them. Per the germline V gene, CDR1 is SGHTA and CDR2 is FQGNSA. CDR3 in DNA: TGTGCCAGCAGCAAGAGCGGTCTATGGGCAGATACGCAGTATTTT. Protein: CASSKSGLWADTQYF.

The rearrangement links TRBV21-1 to TRBJ2-7; the D call TRBD2 from the table was never checked on the DNA. TRBV21-1 corresponds to a pseudogene. The CDR3 has 15 residues. The CDR3 coding sequence is TGTGCCAGCAGCGTAAGCGGGAAACCGAACTACGAGCAGTACTTC. Residues: CASSVSGKPNYEQYF.

This clone has only a few counts. The chain recombines TRBV5-1 with TRBJ2-5; 7 bases line up with TRBD1. The germline V gene encodes CDR1 SGHRS and CDR2 YFSETQ. This CDR3 comprises 14 residues. The J segment lost 2 bases and the V segment lost 5 bases, leaving 6 bases of the junction unmatched. CDR3 sequence: CASSSQGVQETQYF. The CDR3 DNA sequence: TGCGCCAGCAGTAGCCAGGGGGTACAAGAGACCCAGTACTTC. The full variable domain, with the rest looked up from reference TRBV5-1 and TRBJ2-5, is KAGVTQTPRYLIKTRGQQVTLSCSPISGHRSVSWYQQTPGQGLQFLFEYFSETQRNKGNFPGRFSGRQFSNSRSEMNVSTLELGDSALYLCASSSQGVQETQYFGPGTRLLVL.

The chain employs TRBV15 and TRBJ1-6; TRBD1 matches at 9 bases. The CDR3 is 14 amino acids. The V and J ends lost 4 bases and 7 bases, in that order; junction bases with no gene match: 2. Germline CDR1 and CDR2: LNHNV and YYDKDF (reference sequence). CDR3 in DNA: TGTGCCACCAGCACCGACAGGGGGAATTCACCCCTCCACTTT. Its translation is CATSTDRGNSPLHF.

The CDR3 loop reads CASSLGASGPQETQYF. The CDR3 DNA reads TGTGCCAGCAGCTTAGGGGCTAGCGGGCCCCAAGAGACCCAGTACTTC. This chain joins TRBV5-6 and TRBJ2-5, with 8 bases aligning to TRBD2. This CDR3 has 16 residues. V gave up 2 bases and J gave up 1 base; unmatched junction bases: 7. Germline V gene data show CDR1 as SGHDT and CDR2 as YYEEEE.

This sequence joins TRBV19 and TRBJ2-4; 9 bases line up with TRBD1. The CDR3 loop spans 16 amino acids. With 8 bases clipped from V and 0 bases from J, the junction kept 8 bases outside the gene matches. Germline V gene data show CDR1 as LNHDA and CDR2 as SQIVND (reference sequence). CDR3 loop: CASGRGQGLAKNIQYF. CDR3 sequence (DNA): TGTGCCAGTGGCCGCGGACAGGGGCTAGCCAAAAACATTCAGTACTTC.

The chain combines TRBV7-6 with TRBJ2-2; TRBD2 matches 9 bases. The germline V gene encodes CDR1 SGHVS and CDR2 FNYEAQ. V lost 4 bases, J lost 1 base, and 13 bases stayed unmatched. This CDR3 is built from 19 residues. The CDR3 protein is CASSSRPATSGVNTGELFF. Here the CDR3 DNA reads TGTGCCAGCAGCTCAAGACCGGCGACTAGCGGAGTGAACACCGGGGAGCTGTTTTTT.

The chain combines TRBV19 with TRBJ2-7, with 8 nucleotides matching TRBD2. J was trimmed by 3 bases and V by 7 bases; bases with no gene match: 11. The CDR3 is made up of 15 amino acids. The V gene's germline CDR1 is LNHDA and CDR2 SQIVND (reference sequence). CDR3 sequence reads: CASNPTSGSFYEQYF. CDR3 bases: TGTGCCAGTAACCCTACTAGCGGTTCATTCTACGAGCAGTACTTC.

CDR3 DNA sequence: TGTGCCAGTAGTAGGAGCGGGGGAACAGAGTCACCCCTCCACTTT. Encoded protein: CASSRSGGTESPLHF. The chain combines TRBV19 with TRBJ1-6; D is perhaps TRBD1 (5 bases). V was trimmed by 4 bases and J by 10 bases, leaving 17 bases between them. CDR1 and CDR2 from the germline V gene are LNHDA and SQIVND (reference sequence). The CDR3 is 15 amino acids.

The chain is built from TRBV19 and TRBJ1-1; 10 bases map to TRBD1. The CDR3 contains 13 residues. V lost 6 bases and J lost 5; bases outside the gene matches: 3. Germline V gene sequence: CDR1 LNHDA, CDR2 SQIVND (reference sequence). The CDR3 loop reads CASSDRGPTEAFF. The CDR3 DNA reads as TGTGCCAGTAGCGACAGGGGGCCGACTGAAGCTTTCTTT.

The CDR3 sequence is CASSLVGDRVYGYTF. The CDR3 bases are TGTGCCAGCAGCTTAGTTGGGGACAGGGTCTATGGCTACACCTTC. The genes are TRBV7-9 and TRBJ1-2; 9 bases match TRBD1. Trimming took 1 base from V and 4 from J; bases not matched to a gene: 4. The CDR3 totals 15 residues. The germline gives CDR1 SEHNR, CDR2 FQNEAQ (reference sequence).

V gene TRBV5-4 combines with J gene TRBJ1-3; D is unresolved. V lost 1 base to trimming and J lost 3 bases, with 14 bases between them. CDR1 and CDR2 (germline): SGHNT, YYREEE (reference sequence). This CDR3 has 16 residues. The CDR3, as DNA: TGTGCCAGCAGCTTGATGGGCAGAGTCTTTGGAAACACCATATATTTT. Amino acids: CASSLMGRVFGNTIYF.

This clone was observed once. V and J are TRBV7-2 and TRBJ2-7; D perhaps matches TRBD2 (6 bases). Deletions cut 3 bases from V and 4 bases from J, with 13 bases between. The CDR3 contains 14 residues. CDR1 is SGHTA, CDR2 FQGNSA, per germline. The CDR3 coding sequence is TGTGCCAGCAGCTTTCTGCCGACTAGTTACGAGCAGTACTTC. This encodes CASSFLPTSYEQYF.

This sequence joins TRBV6-5 and TRBJ2-5; maybe TRBD2 (6 bases). Looked up from germline, CDR1 is MNHEY and CDR2 is SVGAGI. V lost 2 bases, J lost 4 bases, and 11 bases lay in between. The CDR3 runs 14 residues. CDR3 sequence: CASSYAGGGETQYF. CDR3 DNA sequence: TGTGCCAGCAGTTACGCCGGGGGAGGAGAGACCCAGTACTTC.

This chain connects TRBV9 to TRBJ1-2, with 8 positions matching TRBD1. V lost 0 bases to trimming and J lost 4 bases; unmatched junction nucleotides: 11. Germline V CDR1 and CDR2: SGDLS, YYNGEE. This CDR3 comprises 17 residues. The CDR3 spells CASSVEPTGDVLYGYTF. The CDR3 coding sequence is TGTGCCAGCAGCGTAGAACCGACAGGGGATGTCCTCTATGGCTACACCTTC.

This clone was picked up one time. The genes are TRBV5-1 and TRBJ2-7; D is uncertain. Germline assignment: CDR1 SGHRS and CDR2 YFSETQ. V gave up 4 bases and J gave up 2 bases, with 13 bases separating them. The CDR3 consists of 14 residues. CDR3 protein: CASSPDHAPYEQYF. The CDR3 bases are TGCGCCAGCAGCCCCGATCACGCGCCCTACGAGCAGTACTTC.

The CDR3 region is CASSLNPRGQANSYEQYF. The DNA of the CDR3 is TGCGCCAGCAGCTTAAATCCGAGAGGACAGGCTAACTCCTACGAGCAGTACTTC. This chain connects TRBV5-1 to TRBJ2-7, with TRBD1 matching over 7 bases. Germline trimming cut 2 bases from V and 0 bases from J; bases unmatched to any gene: 14. The CDR3 length is 18 residues. Germline values: CDR1 SGHRS, CDR2 YFSETQ.

The chain employs TRBV4-3 and TRBJ2-2; TRBD1 aligns across 10 bases. Germline V lookup: CDR1 LGHNA, CDR2 YSLEER. V was pared by 3 bases and J by 4 bases, with 11 bases of the junction left unmatched. The CDR3 covers 18 residues. The CDR3 coding sequence is TGCGCCAGCAGCCAGAGGTTGACAGGGGGCGCGGGCACCGGGGAGCTGTTTTTT. Its protein product is CASSQRLTGGAGTGELFF.

V usage is TRBV6-5 and J usage is TRBJ2-7; the match to TRBD1 covers 8 bases. The CDR3 spans 11 residues. Germline V gene data show CDR1 as MNHEY and CDR2 as SVGAGI. V lost 8 bases to trimming and J lost 3 bases; unmatched junction nucleotides: 0. The CDR3 DNA reads as TGTGCCAGCGGACAGGGCTACGAGCAGTACTTC. As protein: CASGQGYEQYF.

This clone was detected once. This chain joins TRBV6-1 and TRBJ1-6, with D maybe TRBD1 (5 bases). CDR1 is MNHNS and CDR2 is SASEGT in the germline V gene. The V and J ends lost 5 bases and 13 bases respectively, with 21 bases between them. The CDR3 contains 15 residues. The CDR3 here is CASSLNQAGPNPLHF. The CDR3, as DNA: TGTGCCAGCAGTCTAAACCAGGCAGGGCCCAACCCCCTCCACTTT.